The clone carrying this T cell receptor beta chain was detected a few times. What it binds is unknown. These data belong to a study of T cells in Graves' hyperthyroidism and ophthalmopathy. Study-level points and caveats: Most thyroid clonotypes expanded above 0.001 were also detected in blood.

The PBMCs were sourced from fresh peripheral blood (about 9.6 ml). Amplification of TCR beta CDR3 regions used RNA as the template. HTBI primers were the set used in a first-round RT-PCR of the TCR CDR3. Each CDR3 protein is one row after TCRdb ran MiXCR on the multiplex PCR reads. The table lists roughly 700,000 distinct CDR3 sequences, around 40% of them singletons. The CDR3 extends over 15 amino acids. Germline V gene lookup returns CDR1 DFQATT and CDR2 SNEGSKA (reference sequence). J gave up 0 bases and V 4 bases, and 5 bases lay outside the gene matches. Sequencing used blood. V is TRBV20-1 and J is TRBJ1-4; the match to TRBD1 covers 7 bases. This receptor was identified in a middle-aged woman with Graves' hyperthyroidism. This chain's CDR3 is CSAMDRRATNEKLFF. The CDR3 DNA follows: TGCAGTGCTATGGACAGGCGAGCAACTAATGAAAAACTGTTTTTT.